This TCR beta chain was sequenced for a study of identical twins. Study-wide points: Models underestimated TCR alpha sharing (out-of-frame) in monozygotic twins. Out-of-frame alpha sequences common to twins were enriched for low generation probability. For cord blood, abundant beta clonotypes had fewer insertions, unlike memory repertoires, which showed none.

Each CDR3 protein gets one entry after TCRdb re-called the 5' RACE reads with MiXCR. This table holds a few hundred thousand distinct CDR3 sequences, 6.5% found once. Germline values: CDR1 SGHVS, CDR2 FQNEAQ. The CDR3 length is 16 residues. V was trimmed by 4 bases and J by 2 bases, leaving 15 bases between them. This clonotype occurred many times. Its antigen is currently unknown. The same data also contributed to another study, on T cells expressing NK-cell markers. That publication notes: In a few donors, these clonotypes also led the CD3+CD56-NKG2C+ fraction.

The sequenced sample was CD8+ T cells sorted from blood. The TCR originated in a woman aged 18-29 years in good health. The V gene is TRBV7-8, the J gene TRBJ2-1; no clear D gene. CDR3: CASSSLAVPTYNEQFF. The CDR3 DNA follows: TGTGCCAGCAGCTCCCTGGCGGTTCCCACCTACAATGAGCAGTTCTTC.